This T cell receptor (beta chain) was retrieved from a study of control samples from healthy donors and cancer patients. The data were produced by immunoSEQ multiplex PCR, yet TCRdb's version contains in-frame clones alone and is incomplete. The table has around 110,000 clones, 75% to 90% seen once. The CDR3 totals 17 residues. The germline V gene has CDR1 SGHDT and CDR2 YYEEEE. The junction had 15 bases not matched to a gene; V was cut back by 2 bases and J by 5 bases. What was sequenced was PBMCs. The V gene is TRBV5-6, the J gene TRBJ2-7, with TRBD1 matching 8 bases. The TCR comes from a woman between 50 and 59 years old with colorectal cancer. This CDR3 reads CASSFTQGGQARDEQYF. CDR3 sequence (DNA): TGTGCCAGCAGCTTTACGCAGGGGGGACAGGCGAGGGACGAGCAGTACTTC.